The T cell receptor beta chain under discussion was sequenced for a study of CD8+CD57+ T cells in acquired aplastic anemia. Study details: Recorded DNA amounts for sorted CD4+ and CD8+ cells had an average of 3.2 ug. Findings and caveats of the study: Found in both controls and patients were approximately 31 CD8+ CDR3 sequences.

This clonotype occurred many times. Its antigen is not known. Genomic DNA served as template for TCR beta VDJ and CDR3 profiling. TCRdb passed the reads through MiXCR, listing each CDR3 protein once. The sample has roughly 240,000 distinct CDR3 sequences, roughly half seen once. V dropped 1 base and J dropped 7; count of bases not matched to a gene: 5. CDR3 length equals 15 residues. Germline-derived CDR1 and CDR2 are SGDLS and YYNGEE. For sequencing, patients were chosen who had shown expansion of CD8+CD57+ cells by flow cytometry. There were no patients without severe acquired aplastic anemia. No therapy was given to patients before blood sampling.

This sequence joins TRBV9 and TRBJ2-2; 9 positions match TRBD2. This TCR was recovered from a human donor with aplastic anemia. The sequenced sample was sorted CD4+, CD8+, or CD8+CD57+ T cells (not recorded which) from PBMCs. The CDR3 nucleotides read TGTGCCAGCAGCGTATTCGCGGGAGGGGACGGGGAGCTGTTTTTT. Protein: CASSVFAGGDGELFF.